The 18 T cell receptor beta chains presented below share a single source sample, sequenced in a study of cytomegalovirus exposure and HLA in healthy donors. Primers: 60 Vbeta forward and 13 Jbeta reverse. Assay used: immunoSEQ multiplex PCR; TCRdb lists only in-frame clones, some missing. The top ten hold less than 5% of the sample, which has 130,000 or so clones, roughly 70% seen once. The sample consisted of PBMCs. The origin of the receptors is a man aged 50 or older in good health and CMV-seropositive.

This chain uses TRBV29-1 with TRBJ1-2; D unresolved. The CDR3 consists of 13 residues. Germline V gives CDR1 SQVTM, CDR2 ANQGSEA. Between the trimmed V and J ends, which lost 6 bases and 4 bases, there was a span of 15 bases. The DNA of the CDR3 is TGCAGCGTCAATGGGGAGGGATTCTATGGCTACACCTTC. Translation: CSVNGEGFYGYTF.

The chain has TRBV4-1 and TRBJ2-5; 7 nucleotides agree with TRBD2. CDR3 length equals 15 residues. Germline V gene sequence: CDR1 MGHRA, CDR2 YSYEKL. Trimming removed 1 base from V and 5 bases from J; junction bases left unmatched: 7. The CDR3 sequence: CASSQVKMGGETQYF. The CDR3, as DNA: TGCGCCAGCAGCCAAGTTAAGATGGGAGGGGAGACCCAGTACTTC.

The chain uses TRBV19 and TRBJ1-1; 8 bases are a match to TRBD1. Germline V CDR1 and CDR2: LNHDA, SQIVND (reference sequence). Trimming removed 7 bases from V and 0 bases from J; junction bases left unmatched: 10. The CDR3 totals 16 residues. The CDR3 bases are TGTGCCAGTACTCGACAGGGGACAAGAATGAACACTGAAGCTTTCTTT. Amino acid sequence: CASTRQGTRMNTEAFF.

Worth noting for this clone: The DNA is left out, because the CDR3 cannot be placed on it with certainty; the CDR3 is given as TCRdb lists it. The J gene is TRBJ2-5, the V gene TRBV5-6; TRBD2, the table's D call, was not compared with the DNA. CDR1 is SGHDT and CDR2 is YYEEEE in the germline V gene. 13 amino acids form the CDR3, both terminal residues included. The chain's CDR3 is CASSLEQWGSGNF.

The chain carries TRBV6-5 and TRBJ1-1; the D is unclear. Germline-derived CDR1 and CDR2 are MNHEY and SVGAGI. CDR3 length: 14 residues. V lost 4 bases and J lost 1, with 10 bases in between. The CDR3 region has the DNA TGTGCCAGCAGTTCACGCGCCGCGAACACTGAAGCTTTCTTT. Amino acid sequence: CASSSRAANTEAFF.

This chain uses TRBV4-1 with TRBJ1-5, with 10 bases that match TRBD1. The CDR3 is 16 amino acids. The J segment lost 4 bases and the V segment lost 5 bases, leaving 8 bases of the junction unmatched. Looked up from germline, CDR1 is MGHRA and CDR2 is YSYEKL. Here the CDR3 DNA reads TGCGCCAGCAGCACACAGATGGGACAGGGGAATCAGCCCCAGCATTTT. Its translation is CASSTQMGQGNQPQHF.

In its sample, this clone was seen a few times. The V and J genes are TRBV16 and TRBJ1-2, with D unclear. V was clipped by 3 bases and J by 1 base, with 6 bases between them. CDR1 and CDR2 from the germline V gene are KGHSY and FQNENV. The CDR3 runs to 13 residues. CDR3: CASSHDFNYGYTF. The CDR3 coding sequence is TGTGCCAGCAGCCACGACTTTAACTATGGCTACACCTTC. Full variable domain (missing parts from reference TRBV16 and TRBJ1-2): GEEVAQTPKHLVRGEGQKAKLYCAPIKGHSYVFWYQQVLKNEFKFLISFQNENVFDETGMPKERFSAKCLPNSPCSLEIQATKLEDSAVYFCASSHDFNYGYTFGSGTRLTVV.

The chain's CDR3 is CASSYSTLTGSQPQHF. The CDR3 DNA follows: TGTGCCAGCAGTTACTCGACACTGACAGGGTCCCAGCCCCAGCATTTT. This chain uses TRBV6-5 with TRBJ1-5, with 7 bases identical to TRBD1. Per the germline V gene, CDR1 is MNHEY and CDR2 is SVGAGI. The trim removed 0 bases at V and 7 bases at J, leaving 9 bases unmatched. CDR3 length: 16 residues.

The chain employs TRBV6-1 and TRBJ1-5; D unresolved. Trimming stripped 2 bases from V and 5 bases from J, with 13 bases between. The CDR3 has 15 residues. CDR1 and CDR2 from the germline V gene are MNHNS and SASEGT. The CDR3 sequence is CASSEWPVEDQPQHF. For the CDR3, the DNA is TGTGCCAGCAGTGAATGGCCAGTGGAGGATCAGCCCCAGCATTTT.

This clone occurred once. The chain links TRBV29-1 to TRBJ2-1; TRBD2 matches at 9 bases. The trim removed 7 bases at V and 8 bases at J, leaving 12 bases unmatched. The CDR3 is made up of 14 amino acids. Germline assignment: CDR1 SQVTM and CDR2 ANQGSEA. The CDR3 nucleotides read TGCAGCGCCCGGAGTAGCGGGAGAGGGTATGAGCAGTTCTTC. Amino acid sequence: CSARSSGRGYEQFF.

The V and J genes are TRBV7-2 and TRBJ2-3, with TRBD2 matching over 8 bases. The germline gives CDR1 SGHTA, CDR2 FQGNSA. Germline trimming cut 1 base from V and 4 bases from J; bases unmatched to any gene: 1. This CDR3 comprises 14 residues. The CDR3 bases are TGTGCCAGCAGCTTAGGGACTAGCCCAGATACGCAGTATTTT. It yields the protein CASSLGTSPDTQYF.

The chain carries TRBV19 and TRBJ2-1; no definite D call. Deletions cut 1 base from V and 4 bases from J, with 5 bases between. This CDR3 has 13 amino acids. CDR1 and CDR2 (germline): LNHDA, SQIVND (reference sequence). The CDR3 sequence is CASSIAQYNEQFF. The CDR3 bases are TGTGCCAGTAGTATAGCACAATACAATGAGCAGTTCTTC.

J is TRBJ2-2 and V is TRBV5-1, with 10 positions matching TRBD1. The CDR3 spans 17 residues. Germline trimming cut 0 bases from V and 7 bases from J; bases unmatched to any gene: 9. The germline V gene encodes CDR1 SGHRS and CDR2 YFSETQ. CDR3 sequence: CASSLGPDRGPFGELFF. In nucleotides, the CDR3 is TGCGCCAGCAGCTTGGGGCCCGACAGGGGGCCGTTCGGGGAGCTGTTTTTT.

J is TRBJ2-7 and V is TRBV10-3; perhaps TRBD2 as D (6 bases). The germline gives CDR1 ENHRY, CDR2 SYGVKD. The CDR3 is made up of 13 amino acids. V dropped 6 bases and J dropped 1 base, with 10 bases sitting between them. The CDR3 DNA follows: TGTGCCATCAGAGTGGAGGGATCCTACGAGCAGTACTTC. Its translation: CAIRVEGSYEQYF.

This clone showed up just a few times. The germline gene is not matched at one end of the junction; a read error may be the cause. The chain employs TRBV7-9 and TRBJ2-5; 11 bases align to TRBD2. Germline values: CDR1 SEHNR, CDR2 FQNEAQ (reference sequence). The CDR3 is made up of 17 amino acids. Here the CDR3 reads CSSSLIIAGGLLETQYF. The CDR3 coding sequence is TGTTCCAGCAGCTTAATTATAGCGGGGGGGCTTTTGGAGACCCAGTACTTC.

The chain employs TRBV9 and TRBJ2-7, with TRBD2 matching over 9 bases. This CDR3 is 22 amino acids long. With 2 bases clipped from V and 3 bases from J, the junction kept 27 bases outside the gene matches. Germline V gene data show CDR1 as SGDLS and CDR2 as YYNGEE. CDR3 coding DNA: TGTGCCAGCAGCGTCCTCCACGGGGGAACTAGCGGGTGCCGAAGCCCCCTCTACGAGCAGTACTTC. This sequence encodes CASSVLHGGTSGCRSPLYEQYF.

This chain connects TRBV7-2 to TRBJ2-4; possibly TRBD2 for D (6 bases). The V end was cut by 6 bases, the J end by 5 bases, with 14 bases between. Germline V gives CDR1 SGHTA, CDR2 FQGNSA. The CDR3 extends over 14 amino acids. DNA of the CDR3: TGTGCCAGCAGACCTGGTGCGGGGCAAAACATTCAGTACTTC. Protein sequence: CASRPGAGQNIQYF.

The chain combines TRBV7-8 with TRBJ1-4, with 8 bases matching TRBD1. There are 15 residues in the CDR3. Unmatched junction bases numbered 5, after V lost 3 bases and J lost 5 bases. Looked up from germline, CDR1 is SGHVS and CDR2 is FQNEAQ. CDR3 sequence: CASSFRTGQNEKLFF. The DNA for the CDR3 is TGTGCCAGCAGCTTCCGGACAGGGCAAAATGAAAAACTGTTTTTT.